This T cell receptor beta chain was retrieved from a study of cytomegalovirus exposure and HLA in healthy donors. Study-wide results and caveats: Presence/absence analyses assumed roughly uniform sequencing depth across donors, which may not hold. An apparent linkage of common viral pathogens to several of the most significant clusters emerged in a later analysis.

Germline loops: CDR1 GTSNPN, CDR2 SVGIG (reference sequence). Trimming cost V 1 base and J 0 bases; bases outside gene matches: 3. This CDR3 has 15 residues. Details on this clone: Antigen unknown.

PCR used 60 Vbeta primers and 13 Jbeta primers. TCRdb's copy holds only in-frame clones and misses some; the assay was immunoSEQ multiplex PCR. This sample has about 110,000 clones; around 80% occur once, and the top ten carry approximately 3%. Donors likely had unrecorded immune exposures despite being nominally healthy when sampled. The clonotype was recovered from a woman aged 40 to 50 in good health and CMV-seronegative. Sample: PBMCs. The chain is built from TRBV30 and TRBJ1-3; 7 bases match TRBD1. The CDR3 reads CAWSGQGSSGNTIYF. The CDR3 coding sequence is TGTGCCTGGAGTGGACAGGGCAGCTCTGGAAACACCATATATTTT.